This TCR beta chain was documented in a study of radiotherapy plus CTLA-4 blockade in lung cancer (dated by TCRdb to 2016 to 2018). General notes on the study: Objective responses occurred in roughly 20% of enrolled patients, and around 29% achieved disease control. Broad study findings and their caveats: After treatment with radiotherapy and ipilimumab, TCR clones that originated in tumors expanded in peripheral blood. The strongest predictors of response, as reported, were early dynamic changes in blood T cell clones along with a rise in serum interferon-beta after radiation.

Remarks on this clone: Its antigen remains unidentified. No quality values exist for individual bases; no much larger clone is one base distant.

The study tested focal radiation therapy combined with CTLA-4 blockade (ipilimumab) in patients with chemo-refractory metastatic non-small-cell lung cancer. The library came from the immunoSEQ multiplex PCR assay. TCRdb limited this immuneACCESS table to in-frame rearrangements with V and J called. A share of clones is missing; checked studies link under half to unresolved V genes, and the rest is unexplained. This sample comprises tens of thousands of clones, approximately 80% of them detected only once. The ten most abundant clones make up about 26% of the sample. This TCR derives from a human donor with non-small cell lung cancer that progressed on radiotherapy plus ipilimumab. The specimen comprised peripheral blood, sampled from a patient treated with radiotherapy plus ipilimumab.

The encoded CDR3 is CASTNPRGLNTEAFF. The bases read TGTGCCAGCACCAACCCGCGTGGACTGAACACTGAAGCTTTCTTT. The chain uses TRBV6-5 and TRBJ1-1, with the identity of the D gene unclear. The germline V gene sets CDR1 to MNHEY and CDR2 to SVGAGI. V was cut back by 7 bases and J by 0 bases, leaving a gap of 15 bases between them. Spanning cysteine to phenylalanine, the CDR3 consists of 15 amino acids. The entry retains the CDR3 DNA only, 45 bases that are in frame from base 1.